The source of this T cell receptor (beta chain) is a study of blood T cell repertoires in COVID-19. Study background: The study drew acute and convalescent COVID-19 samples from the United States, Italy and Spain. The cDNA or gDNA used as material had been derived from T cells, B-cell-depleted T cells, or PBMCs.

Per the original methods: Nucleated cell counts were estimated from reference gene primer amplification. Generated by immunoSEQ multiplex PCR, the TCRdb table keeps only in-frame clones and is missing some. D and trimming were read from the DNA, whereas the V and J calls and clone size are those reported in that table. The data show 75,000 to 100,000 clones, 75% to 90% seen once. The junction had 3 bases not matched to a gene; V was cut back by 9 bases and J by 7 bases. Germline V gives CDR1 MDHEN, CDR2 SYDVKM. CDR3 length: 12 amino acids. This TCR was sampled from a human donor in a cohort sampled during active COVID-19. This rearrangement joins TRBV28 to TRBJ2-1; 10 nucleotides line up with TRBD2. Sequenced input: peripheral blood. The CDR3 spells CASSGRPNEQFF. The CDR3 coding sequence is TGTGCCAGTAGCGGGAGGCCTAATGAGCAGTTCTTC. Drawing the rest from reference TRBV28 and TRBJ2-1, the complete variable domain is DVKVTQSSRYLVKRTGEKVFLECVQDMDHENMFWYRQDPGLGLRLIYFSYDVKMKEKGDIPEGYSVSREKKERFSLILESASTNQTSMYLCASSGRPNEQFFGPGTRLTVL.